A selection of T cell receptor beta chains follows, all from one sample in a study of blood T cell repertoires in COVID-19. Measured with immunoSEQ multiplex PCR; TCRdb has only the in-frame clones, and not every one. The table shows some 220,000 clones, with around 86% occurring only once. Sample: PBMCs or T cells enriched from blood (not recorded which). The receptors shown here come from a middle-aged woman with acute COVID-19. The CDR3 runs from the conserved cysteine through the conserved F or W.

>TRBJ1-4|TRBV6-5
CASSYSGAMDEKLFF
>TRBJ1-5|TRBV7-8
CASSFGSARGRGSQPQHF
>TRBJ2-1|TRBV19
CASSRSGPDYNEQFF
>TRBJ1-1|TRBV3-1/TRBV3-2
CASRGTGNTEAFF
>TRBJ1-2|TRBV18
CASSPVGGNYGYTF
>TRBJ2-1|TRBV18
CASSPRDREQFF
>TRBJ1-1|TRBV7-9
CASSLYRDRETEAFF
>TRBJ1-1|TRBV20-1
CSASNPTRQNTEAFF
>TRBJ1-6|TRBV11-2
CASSYGGPNSPLHF
>TRBJ1-6|TRBV28
CASSSTTGMRPLHF
>TRBJ1-2|TRBV7-8
CASSFGVGTGDYYGYTF
>TRBJ1-5|TRBV19
CASSLDRAAGNQPQHF
>TRBJ1-2|TRBV5-5
CASSLWSNGGYTF
>TRBJ1-4|TRBV28
CASSLFSWEGNSTNEKLFF
>TRBJ2-1|TRBV6-4
CASSGGPEDNEQFF
>TRBJ2-1|TRBV5-1
CASSYWGPTNNEQFF
>TRBJ1-1|TRBV18
CASSPLAVGALSRTEAFF
>TRBJ1-5|TRBV4-1
CASSQALDLLTNQPQHF
>TRBJ2-7|TRBV9
CASSVRIEGGEQYF
>TRBJ2-2|TRBV3-1/TRBV3-2
CASSQGALASGELFF
>TRBJ1-6|TRBV5-1
CASSLQGDGNSPLHF
>TRBJ1-1|TRBV7-3
CASSKGPGAGTEAFF
>TRBJ2-7|TRBV6-5
CASRNNYEQYF
>TRBJ1-1|TRBV6-1
CASSEEGGGSTEAFF
>TRBJ1-4|TRBV2
CASSFNRGRGREKLFF
>TRBJ1-5|TRBV19
CASSTHRSPANQPQHF
>TRBJ2-1|TRBV5-1
CASSLQGDLNEQFF
>TRBJ1-5|TRBV7-2
CATTELYSNQPQHF
>TRBJ2-3|TRBV9
CASSGLGTDGQTSTDTQYF
>TRBJ2-2|TRBV11-3
CASSDRQGSTGELFF
>TRBJ2-2|TRBV7-3
CASSSTSGTGELFF
>TRBJ1-2|TRBV5-1
CASSRTETYGYTF
>TRBJ1-6|TRBV6-1
CASSETGKYSPLHF
>TRBJ2-3|TRBV2
CASSAGTRGTDTQYF
>TRBJ1-6|TRBV5-6
CASSIRTGIMNSPLHF
>TRBJ2-7|TRBV2
CASGSPSTGAAYEQYF
>TRBJ1-6|TRBV6-5
CASSYQYNSPLHF
>TRBJ2-1|TRBV4-3
CASSPTPLGEQFF
>TRBJ1-1|TRBV18
CASSTQKDTEAFF
>TRBJ1-1|TRBV6-2/TRBV6-3
CASSFPQGSVMNTEAFF
>TRBJ2-3|TRBV5-6
CASRYLDTDTQYF
>TRBJ1-2|TRBV5-8
CASSSDIYGYTF
>TRBJ2-1|TRBV27
CASSSTSGAYNEQFF
>TRBJ1-1|TRBV6-6
CASRRQSNTEAFF
>TRBJ1-2|TRBV7-2
CASSSQDRARGYTF
>TRBJ1-4|TRBV5-5
CASSLAERQGEKLFF
>TRBJ1-1|TRBV28
CASSSEGAPTTEAFF
>TRBJ1-4|TRBV5-1
CASSWTGLRNEKLFF
>TRBJ1-6|TRBV25-1
CASRGTGGYNSPLHF
>TRBJ2-2|TRBV3-1/TRBV3-2
CASSRPTGNTGELFF
>TRBJ2-3|TRBV9
CASSVLSGESGTQYF
>TRBJ2-5|TRBV2
CASSASMVGEETQYF
>TRBJ2-3|TRBV29-1
CSGTTGQRGTYF
>TRBJ1-2|TRBV12-3/TRBV12-4
CASSFEGYGYTF
>TRBJ1-5|TRBV9
CASSARGDGNQPQHF